The next 2 T cell receptor beta chains were all read from a single sample in a study of OX40 agonist ivuxolimab in advanced cancers. The data were produced by immunoSEQ multiplex PCR, yet TCRdb's version contains in-frame clones alone and is incomplete. The table has some 80,000 clones, 70% to 90% seen once. The source was CD4+ or CD8+ T cells sorted from blood, collected in a trial of the OX40 agonist ivuxolimab. The receptor source for this set is an adult with an advanced solid tumor such as melanoma, head and neck, liver or kidney cancer.

V gene TRBV7-9 combines with J gene TRBJ1-6; a possible D gene is TRBD1 (6 bases). This CDR3 spans 14 amino acids. Between the trimmed V and J ends, which lost 0 bases and 6 bases, there was a span of 6 bases. CDR1 is SEHNR and CDR2 is FQNEAQ in the germline V gene (reference sequence). The CDR3 DNA sequence: TGTGCCAGCAGCTTAGCAGGGGGTAATTCACCCCTCCACTTT. Amino acids: CASSLAGGNSPLHF.

V is TRBV7-2 and J is TRBJ2-3; D call uncertain. V was shortened by 4 bases and J by 4 bases, with 6 bases between the two germline ends. This CDR3 has 12 amino acids. The germline CDR1 and CDR2 sequences are SGHTA and FQGNSA. In nucleotides, the CDR3 is TGTGCCAGCAGCTCTTACGCAGATACGCAGTATTTT. Its translation is CASSSYADTQYF.